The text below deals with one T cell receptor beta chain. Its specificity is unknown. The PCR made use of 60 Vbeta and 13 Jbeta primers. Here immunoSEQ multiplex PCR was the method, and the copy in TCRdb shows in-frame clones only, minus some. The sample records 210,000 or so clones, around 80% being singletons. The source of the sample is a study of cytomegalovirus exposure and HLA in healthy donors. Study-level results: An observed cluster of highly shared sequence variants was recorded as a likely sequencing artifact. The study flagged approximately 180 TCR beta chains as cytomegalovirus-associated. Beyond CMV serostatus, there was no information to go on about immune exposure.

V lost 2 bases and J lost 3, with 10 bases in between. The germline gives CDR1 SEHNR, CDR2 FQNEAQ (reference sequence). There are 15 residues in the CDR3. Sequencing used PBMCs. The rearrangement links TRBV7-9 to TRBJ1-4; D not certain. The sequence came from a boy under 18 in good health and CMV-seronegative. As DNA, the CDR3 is TGTGCCAGCAGCTTAAGTTCGCGCCCTAATGAAAAACTGTTTTTT. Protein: CASSLSSRPNEKLFF.